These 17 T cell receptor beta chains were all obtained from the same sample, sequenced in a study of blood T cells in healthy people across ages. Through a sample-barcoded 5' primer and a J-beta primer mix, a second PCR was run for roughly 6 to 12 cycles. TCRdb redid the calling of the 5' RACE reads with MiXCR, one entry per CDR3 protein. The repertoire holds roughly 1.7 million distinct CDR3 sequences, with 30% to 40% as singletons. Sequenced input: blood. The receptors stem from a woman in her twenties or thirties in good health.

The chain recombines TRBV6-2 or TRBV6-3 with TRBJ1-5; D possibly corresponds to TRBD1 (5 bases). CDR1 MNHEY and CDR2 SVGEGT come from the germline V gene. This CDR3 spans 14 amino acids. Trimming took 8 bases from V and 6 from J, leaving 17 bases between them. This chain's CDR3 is CASGRGASGQPQHF. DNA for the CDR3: TGTGCCAGCGGAAGAGGGGCGTCAGGTCAGCCCCAGCATTTT.

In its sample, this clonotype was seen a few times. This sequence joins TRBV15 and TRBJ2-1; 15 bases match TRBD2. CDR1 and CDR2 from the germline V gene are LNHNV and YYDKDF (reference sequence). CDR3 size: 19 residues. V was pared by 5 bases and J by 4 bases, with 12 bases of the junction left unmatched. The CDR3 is CATSPEGGTSGGIYNEQFF. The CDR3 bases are TGTGCCACCAGCCCCGAGGGTGGGACTAGCGGGGGGATATACAATGAGCAGTTCTTC.

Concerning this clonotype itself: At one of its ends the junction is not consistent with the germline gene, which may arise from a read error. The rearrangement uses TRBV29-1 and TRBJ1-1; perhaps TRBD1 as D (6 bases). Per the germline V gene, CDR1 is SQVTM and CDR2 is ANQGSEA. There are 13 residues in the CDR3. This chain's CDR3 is CSVSGQQNTVAFF. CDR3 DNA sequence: TGCAGCGTATCCGGACAGCAGAACACTGTAGCTTTCTTT. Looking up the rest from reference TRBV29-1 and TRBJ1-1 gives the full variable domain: SAVISQKPSRDICQRGTSLTIQCQVDSQVTMMFWYRQQPGQSLTLIATANQGSEATYESGFVIDKFPISRPNLTFSTLTVSNMSPEDSSIYLCSVSGQQNTVAFFGQGTRLTVV.

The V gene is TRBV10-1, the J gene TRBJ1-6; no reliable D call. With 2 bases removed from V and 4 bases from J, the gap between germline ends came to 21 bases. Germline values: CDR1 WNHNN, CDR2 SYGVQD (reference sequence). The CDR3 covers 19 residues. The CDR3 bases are TGCGCCAGCAGTGAGGCTTCGAAAGAAAATGGGAGATATAATTCACCCCTCCACTTT. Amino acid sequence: CASSEASKENGRYNSPLHF.

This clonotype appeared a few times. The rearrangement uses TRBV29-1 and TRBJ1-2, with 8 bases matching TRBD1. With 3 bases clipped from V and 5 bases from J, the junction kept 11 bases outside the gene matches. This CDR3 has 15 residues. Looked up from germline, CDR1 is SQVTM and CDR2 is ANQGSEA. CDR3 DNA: TGCAGCGTTGATCGAGGAGGACAGGGTTTATATGGCTACACCTTC. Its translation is CSVDRGGQGLYGYTF.

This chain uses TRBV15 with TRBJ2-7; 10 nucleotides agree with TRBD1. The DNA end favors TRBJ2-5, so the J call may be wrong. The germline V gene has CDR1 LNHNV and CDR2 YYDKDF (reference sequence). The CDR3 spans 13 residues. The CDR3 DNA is TGTGCCACCAGAGGGACAGGGGTAGAGACCCAGTACTTC. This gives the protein CATRGTGVETQYF.

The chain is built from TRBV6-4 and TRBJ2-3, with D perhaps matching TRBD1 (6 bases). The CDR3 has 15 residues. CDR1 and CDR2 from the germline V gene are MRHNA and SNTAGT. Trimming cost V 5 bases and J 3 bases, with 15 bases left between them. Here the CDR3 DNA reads TGTGCCAGCAGTCGAGCTCCGCAGGGGACAGATACGCAGTATTTT. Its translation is CASSRAPQGTDTQYF.

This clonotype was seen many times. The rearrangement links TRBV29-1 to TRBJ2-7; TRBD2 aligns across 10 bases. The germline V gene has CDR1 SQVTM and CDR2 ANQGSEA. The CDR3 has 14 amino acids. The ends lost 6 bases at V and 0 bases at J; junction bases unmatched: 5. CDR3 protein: CSVDGLADSYEQYF. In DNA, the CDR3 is TGCAGCGTCGACGGACTAGCGGACTCCTACGAGCAGTACTTC.

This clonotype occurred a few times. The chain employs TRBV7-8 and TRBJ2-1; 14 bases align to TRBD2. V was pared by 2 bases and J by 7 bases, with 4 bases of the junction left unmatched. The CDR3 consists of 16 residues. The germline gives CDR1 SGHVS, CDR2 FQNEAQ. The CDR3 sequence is CASSLRLAGGQNEQFF. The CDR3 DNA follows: TGTGCCAGCAGCTTAAGACTAGCGGGGGGGCAGAATGAGCAGTTCTTC.

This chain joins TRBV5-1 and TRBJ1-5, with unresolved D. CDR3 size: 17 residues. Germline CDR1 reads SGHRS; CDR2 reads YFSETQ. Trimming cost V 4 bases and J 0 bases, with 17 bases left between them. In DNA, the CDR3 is TGCGCCAGCAGCCCAACCGGACGGAAGGATAGCAATCAGCCCCAGCATTTT. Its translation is CASSPTGRKDSNQPQHF.

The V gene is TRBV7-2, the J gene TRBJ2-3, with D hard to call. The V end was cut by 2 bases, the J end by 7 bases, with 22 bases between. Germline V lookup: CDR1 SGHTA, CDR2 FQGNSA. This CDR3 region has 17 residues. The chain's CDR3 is CASSLQGPTHRSNTQYF. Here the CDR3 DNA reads TGTGCCAGCAGCTTACAAGGCCCCACCCATCGGTCCAATACGCAGTATTTT.

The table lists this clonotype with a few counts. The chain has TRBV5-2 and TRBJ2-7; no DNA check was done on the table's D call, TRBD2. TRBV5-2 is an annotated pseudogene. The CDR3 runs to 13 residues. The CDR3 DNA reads TGTGCCAGCAACCCCAGCAGCGGGAACGAGCAGTACTTC. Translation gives CASNPSSGNEQYF.

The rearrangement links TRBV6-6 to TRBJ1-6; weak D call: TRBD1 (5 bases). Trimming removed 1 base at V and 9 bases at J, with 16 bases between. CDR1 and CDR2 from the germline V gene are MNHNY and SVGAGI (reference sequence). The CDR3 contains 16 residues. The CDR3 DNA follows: TGTGCCAGCAGTTACTGGGGCGGAGACCGGGGTTCACCCCTCCACTTT. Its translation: CASSYWGGDRGSPLHF.

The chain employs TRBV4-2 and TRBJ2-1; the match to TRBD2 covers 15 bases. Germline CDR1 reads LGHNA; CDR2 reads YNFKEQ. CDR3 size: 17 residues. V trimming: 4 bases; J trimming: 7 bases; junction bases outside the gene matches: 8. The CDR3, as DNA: TGTGCCAGCAGCCCCGGACTAGCGGGAGGGCCAATTAATGAGCAGTTCTTC. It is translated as CASSPGLAGGPINEQFF.

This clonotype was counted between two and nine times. CDR3 bases: TGCGCCAGCAGCCCCGGGGCCCAGGGCTATGAGCAGTTCTTC. It yields the protein CASSPGAQGYEQFF. The genes are TRBV5-1 and TRBJ2-1, with D possibly called TRBD1 or TRBD2 (5 bases each). CDR1 is SGHRS, CDR2 YFSETQ, per germline. This CDR3 contains 14 residues. The V end was cut by 4 bases, the J end by 8 bases, with 16 bases between.

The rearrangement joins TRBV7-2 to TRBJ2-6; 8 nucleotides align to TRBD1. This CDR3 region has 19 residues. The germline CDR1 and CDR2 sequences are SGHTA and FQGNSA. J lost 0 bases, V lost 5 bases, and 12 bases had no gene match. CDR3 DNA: TGTGCCAGCAGCCCCGGACAGGGCCTCCCCATCTCTGGGGCCAACGTCCTGACTTTC. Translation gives CASSPGQGLPISGANVLTF.

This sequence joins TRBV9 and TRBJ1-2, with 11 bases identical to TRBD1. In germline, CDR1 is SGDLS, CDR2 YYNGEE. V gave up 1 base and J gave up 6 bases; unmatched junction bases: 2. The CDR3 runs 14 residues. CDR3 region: CASSVRTGGDGYTF. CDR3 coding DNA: TGTGCCAGCAGCGTAAGGACAGGGGGCGATGGCTACACCTTC.